The present T cell receptor beta chain was sequenced within a study of blood T cell repertoires in COVID-19. The CDR3 totals 15 residues. In germline, CDR1 is SGDLS, CDR2 YYNGEE. The V gene lost 3 bases and the J gene lost 1 base, with 12 bases spanning the gap. Repertoires were generated with immunoSEQ multiplex PCR, while TCRdb's copy carries only in-frame clones and drops some. The sample contains some 150,000 clones, 85% to 90% of which appear only once. The sequencing sample was made of peripheral blood. The sequence came from a woman aged 40-49 years with acute or convalescent COVID-19. This chain connects TRBV9 to TRBJ2-3, with a weak D call TRBD2 (5 bases). DNA for the CDR3: TGTGCCAGCAGCGCGGGATCTTGGGGCACAGATACGCAGTATTTT. It encodes CASSAGSWGTDTQYF.